This T cell receptor beta chain was captured by sequencing in a study of response to subunit inactivated influenza vaccine. As regards this clonotype: Its target is not known.

MiXCR, run by TCRdb on the RT-PCR reads, gives a single entry per CDR3 protein. Among around 480,000 distinct CDR3 sequences listed, approximately 17% were seen once. Study results and limitations: It was the authors' suggestion that each seasonal influenza vaccination recruits few new T cells.

Trimming at V came to 4 bases and at J to 0 bases, leaving 8 bases not matched to a gene. Germline values: CDR1 SGDLS, CDR2 YYNGEE. This CDR3 spans 17 amino acids. The sample consisted of CD4+ T cells sorted from PBMCs, taken less than 30 months after vaccination. The TCR was taken from a man aged 45 to 75 who received an inactivated influenza vaccine. The chain is built from TRBV9 and TRBJ1-3; TRBD1 matches at 9 bases. The chain's CDR3 is CASSPLDRGPSGNTIYF. DNA of the CDR3: TGTGCCAGCAGCCCCCTGGACAGGGGACCCTCTGGAAACACCATATATTTT.